This note documents a single TCR beta chain sequence. Seattle's cohort entered during active infection and was followed longitudinally. The sample belongs to a study of blood T cell repertoires in COVID-19. Study-level information: Samples of COVID-19 (acute and convalescent) were obtained from the United States, Italy and Spain.

Authors' analysis steps: Reference gene primer amplification yielded estimated nucleated cell counts. Using immunoSEQ multiplex PCR, the repertoire was profiled, and TCRdb retains in-frame clones only, with some absent. The V and J calls and the clone size are those of that table, but D and trimming were determined from the DNA. The data hold approximately 53,000 clones, with roughly 87% observed a single time. The V segment lost 8 bases and the J segment 4 bases; nucleotides outside the gene matches: 5. Germline V gene lookup returns CDR1 SGHTA and CDR2 FQGTGA. This CDR3 has 13 residues. The TCR originated in a woman of 80 years or more with COVID-19, enrolled during active disease. J is TRBJ2-1 and V is TRBV7-3, with 7 bases matching TRBD1. Input material: peripheral blood. CDR3 protein: CASGQDLYNEQFF. The CDR3 nucleotides are TGTGCCAGCGGACAGGACCTATACAATGAGCAGTTCTTC.